Each of the 3 T cell receptor beta chains below was sequenced from the same sample in a study of Ad26.COV2.S vaccination and SARS-CoV-2 variants (dated by TCRdb to the early 2020s). Library preparation employed the immunoSEQ multiplex PCR assay. TCRdb limited this immuneACCESS table to in-frame rearrangements with V and J called. A share of clones is missing; checked studies link under half to unresolved V genes, and the rest is unexplained. This sample has 350,000 to 450,000 clones in its table, and 85% of those were observed once. The top ten hold 2.5% to 3.5% of the sample. In light of the paper, this sample's treatment or condition label describes: about 20 received Ad26.COV2.S at low or high dose, single or two shots; about 5 received placebo; per-sample allocation not given. Repertoires of vaccine and placebo recipients were sequenced from samples taken on day 63 after the first injection.

The sequences come from peripheral blood, collected in a trial of Ad26.COV2.S vaccine versus placebo. The receptors here all came from a person aged 18-65 years who received the Ad26.COV2.S COVID-19 vaccine or a placebo.

The genes are TRBV24-1 and TRBJ2-2; D could derive from TRBD1 or TRBD2 (6 bases each). The CDR3 loop spans 16 amino acids. CDR1 and CDR2 from the germline V gene are KGHDR and SFDVKD. The V gene lost 2 bases and the J gene lost 5 bases, with 14 bases spanning the gap. In DNA, the CDR3 is TGTGCCACCAGTGATTCGCACAGGGCGGGGACCGGGGAGCTGTTTTTT. This sequence encodes CATSDSHRAGTGELFF.

V gene TRBV4-3 combines with J gene TRBJ2-1, with 9 bases matching TRBD2. J was trimmed by 6 bases and V by 3 bases; bases with no gene match: 6. This CDR3 is built from 15 residues. CDR1 is LGHNA, CDR2 YSLEER, per germline. The CDR3 is CASSHVAGVGNEQFF. In nucleotides, the CDR3 is TGCGCCAGCAGCCACGTAGCGGGAGTGGGCAATGAGCAGTTCTTC.

The rearrangement links TRBV3-1 (or the pseudogene TRBV3-2) to TRBJ2-5; 10 bases are shared with TRBD2. Germline V gives CDR1 LGHDT, CDR2 YNNKEL (reference sequence). V shed 4 bases and J 2 bases; nucleotides not matched to a gene: 7. The CDR3 is made up of 16 amino acids. CDR3 region: CASSPRWTSGQETQYF. The CDR3, as DNA: TGTGCCAGCAGCCCGAGATGGACTAGCGGACAAGAGACCCAGTACTTC.